What follows are 13 T cell receptor beta chains derived from one specimen sequenced in a study of T cells in Graves' hyperthyroidism and ophthalmopathy. Amplification of TCR beta CDR3 regions used RNA as the template. The study used the HTBI primer set for a first-round RT-PCR of the TCR CDR3. TCRdb re-analysed the multiplex PCR reads in MiXCR, keeping a single row per CDR3 protein. The table includes about 580,000 distinct CDR3 sequences, just over 45% detected once. Sequencing input: peripheral blood or thyroid tissue (not recorded which). The receptors originated from a woman younger than 30 with Graves' hyperthyroidism.

This clonotype has at least ten counts. The DNA for the CDR3 is TGTGCCAGCAGCTTGGAGGGGCAATCCCAAACAGGCTACACCTTC. It encodes CASSLEGQSQTGYTF. This rearrangement joins TRBV5-6 to TRBJ1-2; D possibly corresponds to TRBD1 (5 bases). The CDR3 has 15 amino acids. The V gene lost 0 bases and the J gene lost 8 bases, with 17 bases spanning the gap. CDR1 SGHDT and CDR2 YYEEEE come from the germline V gene.

This chain connects TRBV7-9 to TRBJ1-1, with no clear D. Germline V gene lookup returns CDR1 SEHNR and CDR2 FQNEAQ (reference sequence). The V end lost 5 bases, the J end lost 4 bases, and 14 bases lay between the germline ends. The CDR3 extends over 14 amino acids. DNA for the CDR3: TGTGCCAGCAGCATCCGCCTGGGTCGCACTGAAGCTTTCTTT. Encoded protein: CASSIRLGRTEAFF.

This clonotype was counted ten times or more. The CDR3 DNA reads TGTGCCACCTATGGAGGGGAGTCCTACGAGCAGTACTTC. This codes for CATYGGESYEQYF. The chain uses TRBV27 and TRBJ2-7, with D tentatively TRBD2 (6 bases). With 10 bases removed from V and 1 base from J, the gap between germline ends came to 14 bases. This CDR3 is 13 amino acids long. Germline CDR1 MNHEY, CDR2 SMNVEV (reference sequence).

The rearrangement links TRBV9 to TRBJ1-5; possibly TRBD1 for D (5 bases). From germline, CDR1 is SGDLS and CDR2 YYNGEE. The CDR3 runs to 14 residues. The V gene lost 0 bases and the J gene lost 3 bases, with 7 bases spanning the gap. CDR3 coding DNA: TGTGCCAGCAGCGTAGAAGGGGACAATCAGCCCCAGCATTTT. Encoded protein: CASSVEGDNQPQHF. Using reference TRBV9 and TRBJ1-5 for the parts outside the CDR3, the full variable domain is DSGVTQTPKHLITATGQRVTLRCSPRSGDLSVYWYQQSLDQGLQFLIQYYNGEERAKGNILERFSAQQFPDLHSELNLSSLELGDSALYFCASSVEGDNQPQHFGDGTRLSIL.

This clonotype was recorded at least ten times. The chain has TRBV7-9 and TRBJ1-2, with D possibly matching TRBD1 (6 bases). Trimming took off 6 bases at V and 8 bases at J, with 13 bases between the two ends. The CDR3 consists of 12 residues. Germline V lookup: CDR1 SEHNR, CDR2 FQNEAQ (reference sequence). The CDR3 is CASSPDRFGYTF. CDR3 coding DNA: TGTGCCAGCAGTCCAGACAGGTTCGGCTACACCTTC.

The chain combines TRBV15 with TRBJ1-2; 11 nucleotides line up with TRBD1. V shed 2 bases, J shed 2 bases, and the junction held 7 bases outside the gene matches. The CDR3 length is 17 residues. CDR1 and CDR2 from the germline V gene are LNHNV and YYDKDF (reference sequence). CDR3 amino acids: CATSRSRTGGLNYGYTF. The CDR3 nucleotides are TGTGCCACCAGCAGATCCCGGACAGGGGGCCTGAACTATGGCTACACCTTC. Full variable domain (outside the CDR3, taken from reference TRBV15 and TRBJ1-2): DAMVIQNPRYQVTQFGKPVTLSCSQTLNHNVMYWYQQKSSQAPKLLFHYYDKDFNNEADTPDNFQSRRPNTSFCFLDIRSPGLGDTAMYLCATSRSRTGGLNYGYTFGSGTRLTVV.

This clonotype has at least ten counts. The V call is TRBV20-1, the J call TRBJ2-7, with D possibly being TRBD1 or TRBD2 (5 bases each). Germline CDR1 DFQATT, CDR2 SNEGSKA (reference sequence). The CDR3 covers 13 residues. V lost 7 bases and J lost 7, with 20 bases in between. CDR3 nucleotides: TGCAGTGGAAGCCCGGGACCGCTGGGGGAGCAGTACTTC. Protein sequence: CSGSPGPLGEQYF.

In this sample, this clonotype turned up a few times. This sequence joins TRBV2 and TRBJ1-4; D is ambiguous. The germline V gene has CDR1 SNHLY and CDR2 FYNNEI. The CDR3 sequence is 17 residues long. The V end lost 2 bases, the J end lost 8 bases, and 21 bases lay between the germline ends. This CDR3 is CASSECDRAAPREKLFF. As DNA, the CDR3 is TGTGCCAGCAGTGAATGCGACCGGGCAGCGCCACGGGAAAAACTGTTTTTT.

This chain links TRBV27 with TRBJ2-5; possibly TRBD2 for D (5 bases). Germline CDR1 reads MNHEY; CDR2 reads SMNVEV (reference sequence). V was shortened by 3 bases and J by 3 bases, with 11 bases between the two germline ends. The CDR3 is 14 amino acids. CDR3 region: CASSLRVTEETQYF. The CDR3 nucleotides are TGTGCCAGCAGTTTGAGGGTCACAGAAGAGACCCAGTACTTC.

CDR3 nucleotides: TGTGCCACCAGCAGTCAAGGAGTAGCGACTAGTTTCGAGCAGCAGTACTTC. This gives the protein CATSSQGVATSFEQQYF. The rearrangement joins TRBV15 to TRBJ2-7; D is perhaps TRBD2 (6 bases). This CDR3 has 17 amino acids. Deletions cut 3 bases from V and 8 bases from J, with 26 bases between. CDR1 and CDR2 (germline): LNHNV, YYDKDF (reference sequence).

Details on this clonotype: At one end, the junction sequence differs from germline, possibly due to a read error. The chain recombines TRBV5-1 with TRBJ1-5; TRBD1 matches at 7 bases. CDR3 size: 13 residues. Germline CDR1 SGHRS, CDR2 YFSETQ. The CDR3 loop reads CASSWGQNQPQHF. CDR3 bases: TGTGCCAGCAGCTGGGGACAGAATCAGCCCCAGCATTTT.

V usage is TRBV20-1 and J usage is TRBJ2-5; TRBD2 aligns across 9 bases. Germline V gene lookup returns CDR1 DFQATT and CDR2 SNEGSKA (reference sequence). The CDR3 is 15 amino acids. The junction had 7 bases not matched to a gene; V was cut back by 3 bases and J by 2 bases. CDR3 sequence (DNA): TGCAGTGCTAGGGGGATTAGCGGGAGTCAAGAGACCCAGTACTTC. This encodes CSARGISGSQETQYF.

This clonotype was seen a handful of times. Here the CDR3 DNA reads TGTGCCAGCTCACCGGGGACCGCGAAAGAGACCCAGTACTTC. It codes for CASSPGTAKETQYF. The rearrangement joins TRBV18 to TRBJ2-5; D possibly matches TRBD1 or TRBD2 (5 bases each). Per germline, CDR1 KGHSH and CDR2 LQKENI. Trimming cost V 3 bases and J 3 bases, with 11 bases left between them. The CDR3 consists of 14 residues.